The subject of this entry is one TCR beta chain. Original methodology: Amplification of reference gene primers was used by the study to estimate nucleated cell counts. TCRdb keeps only in-frame clones here, not all; method: immunoSEQ multiplex PCR. V and J calls and clone size come straight from that table; D and trimming were deduced from the DNA. This sample has 35,000 to 45,000 clones, with approximately 86% found just once. This specimen belongs to a study of blood T cell repertoires in COVID-19. Turning to the study itself: The origin of the acute and convalescent COVID-19 samples was the United States, Italy and Spain. T cells, B-cell-depleted T cells, or PBMCs supplied cDNA or gDNA.

Losses at the gene ends were 6 bases for V and 0 bases for J; bases not matched to a gene: 4. Germline V CDR1 and CDR2: MNHEY, SVGAGI. The CDR3 is 15 amino acids. This chain connects TRBV6-5 to TRBJ1-4; 7 bases map to TRBD1. This receptor was identified in a human donor in a cohort sampled during active COVID-19. Material for sequencing was peripheral blood. The CDR3 coding sequence is TGTGCCAGCAGCCGGGACAGAGCAACTAATGAAAAACTGTTTTTT. Amino acid sequence: CASSRDRATNEKLFF.